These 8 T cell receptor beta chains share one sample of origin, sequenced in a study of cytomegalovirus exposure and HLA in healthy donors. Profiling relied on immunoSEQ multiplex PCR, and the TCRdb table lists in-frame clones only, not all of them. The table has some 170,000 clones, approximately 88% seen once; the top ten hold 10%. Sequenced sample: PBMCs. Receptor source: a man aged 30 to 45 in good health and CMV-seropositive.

The CDR3 DNA reads TGTGCCAGCAGCTTAGTCGCACAAACCCACTATGGCTACACCTTC. Translation: CASSLVAQTHYGYTF. This chain links TRBV11-2 with TRBJ1-2; the D is unclear. The ends were cut back, 1 base at V and 3 bases at J, with 12 bases in the middle. Per the germline V gene, CDR1 is SGHAT and CDR2 is FQNNGV. CDR3 length: 15 residues.

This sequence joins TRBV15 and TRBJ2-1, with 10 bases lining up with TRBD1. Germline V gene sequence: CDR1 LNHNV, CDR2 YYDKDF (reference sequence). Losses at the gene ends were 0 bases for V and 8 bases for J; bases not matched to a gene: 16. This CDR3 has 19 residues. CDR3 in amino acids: CATSRDLMDGTGALDEQFF. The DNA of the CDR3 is TGTGCCACCAGCAGAGATCTAATGGACGGGACAGGGGCTTTGGATGAGCAGTTCTTC.

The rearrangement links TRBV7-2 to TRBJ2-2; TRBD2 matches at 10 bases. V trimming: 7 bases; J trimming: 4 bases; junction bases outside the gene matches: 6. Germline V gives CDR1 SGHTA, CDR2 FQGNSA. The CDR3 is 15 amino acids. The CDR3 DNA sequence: TGTGCCAGCAAAGGAGAGCGGGGGGGCACCGGGGAGCTGTTTTTT. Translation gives CASKGERGGTGELFF.

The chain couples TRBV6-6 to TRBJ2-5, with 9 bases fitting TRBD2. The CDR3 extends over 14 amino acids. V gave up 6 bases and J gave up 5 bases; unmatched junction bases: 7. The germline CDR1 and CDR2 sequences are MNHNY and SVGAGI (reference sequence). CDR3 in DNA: TGTGCCAGCAGCCCGGTGCGGGGGGGGGAGACCCAGTACTTC. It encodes CASSPVRGGETQYF.

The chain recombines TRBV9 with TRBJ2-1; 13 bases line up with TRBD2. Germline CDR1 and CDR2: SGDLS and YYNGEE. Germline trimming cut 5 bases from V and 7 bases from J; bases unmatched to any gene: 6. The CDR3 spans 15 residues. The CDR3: CASSLGLAGVNEQFF. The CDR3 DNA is TGTGCCAGCAGTCTAGGACTAGCGGGAGTAAATGAGCAGTTCTTC.

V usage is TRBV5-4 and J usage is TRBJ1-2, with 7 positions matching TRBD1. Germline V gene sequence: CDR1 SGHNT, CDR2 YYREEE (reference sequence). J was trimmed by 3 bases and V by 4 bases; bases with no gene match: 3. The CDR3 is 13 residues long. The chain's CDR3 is CASSRDRDYGYTF. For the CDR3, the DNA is TGTGCCAGCAGCCGGGACAGAGACTATGGCTACACCTTC.

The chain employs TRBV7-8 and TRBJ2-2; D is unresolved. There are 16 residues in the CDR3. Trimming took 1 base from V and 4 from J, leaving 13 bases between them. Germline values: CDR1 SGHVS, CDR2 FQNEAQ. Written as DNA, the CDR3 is TGTGCCAGCAGCTTAGGGGCCAGATTACCCACCGGGGAGCTGTTTTTT. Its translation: CASSLGARLPTGELFF.

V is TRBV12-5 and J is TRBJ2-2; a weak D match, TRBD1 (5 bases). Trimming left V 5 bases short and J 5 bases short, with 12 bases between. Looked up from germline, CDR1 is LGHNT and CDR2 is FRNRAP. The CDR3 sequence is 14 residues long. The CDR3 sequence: CASGQTAATGELFF. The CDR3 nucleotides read TGTGCTAGTGGTCAGACAGCCGCGACCGGGGAGCTGTTTTTT.